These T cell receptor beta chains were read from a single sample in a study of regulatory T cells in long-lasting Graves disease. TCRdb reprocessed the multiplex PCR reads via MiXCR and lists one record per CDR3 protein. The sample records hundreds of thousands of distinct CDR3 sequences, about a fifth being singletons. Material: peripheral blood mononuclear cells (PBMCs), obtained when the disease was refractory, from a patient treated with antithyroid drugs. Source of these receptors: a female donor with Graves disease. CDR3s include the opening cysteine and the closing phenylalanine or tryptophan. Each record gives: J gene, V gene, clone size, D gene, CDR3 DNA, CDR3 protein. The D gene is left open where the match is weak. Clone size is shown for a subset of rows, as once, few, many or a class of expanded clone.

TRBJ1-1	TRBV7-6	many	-	TGTGCCAGCAGCCCCCCCCCCGCGGGGAACACTGAAGCTTTCTTT	CASSPPPAGNTEAFF
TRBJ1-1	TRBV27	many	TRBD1	TGTGCCAGCAGGAGGACAGGGGGCACTGAAGCTTTCTTT	CASRRTGGTEAFF
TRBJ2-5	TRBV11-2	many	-	TGTGCCAGCGCATTAGCGGGGACAGGGGAGACCCAGTACTTC	CASALAGTGETQYF
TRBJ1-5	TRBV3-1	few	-	TGTGCCAGCAGCCACGCGGTTAGCAATCAGCCCCAGCATTTT	CASSHAVSNQPQHF
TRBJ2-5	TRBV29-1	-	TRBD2	TGCAGCGTTGATCCTTTAGCGGGTGGAGAGACCCAGTACTTC	CSVDPLAGGETQYF
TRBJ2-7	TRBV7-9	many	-	TGTGCCAGCAGCTTAGTGTCCGGCAATATTAACGAGCAGTACTTC	CASSLVSGNINEQYF
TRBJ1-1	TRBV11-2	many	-	TGTGCCAGCAGCTTATGGTCAGGGGCTCTGGAAGCTTTCTTT	CASSLWSGALEAFF
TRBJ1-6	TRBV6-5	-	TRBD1	TGTGCCAGCAGTTACTCGACAGGGAGCTCCTATAATTCACCCCTCCACTTT	CASSYSTGSSYNSPLHF
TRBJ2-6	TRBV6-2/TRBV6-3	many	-	TGTGCCAGCAGTTACTCACAGGGTTCTGGGGCCAACGTCCTGACTTTC	CASSYSQGSGANVLTF
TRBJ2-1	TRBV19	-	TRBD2	TGTGCCAGTAGTATACTAGCGGGAGCCCCTCCCCCGGGGCAGTTCTTC	CASSILAGAPPPGQFF
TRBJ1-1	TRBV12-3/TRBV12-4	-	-	TGTGCCAGCAGTTTAGGCTCGGGAGCCACTGAAGCTTTCTTT	CASSLGSGATEAFF
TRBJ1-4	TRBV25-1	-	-	TGTGCCAGCATGCGGGGGGTTTGGGAAAAACTGTTTTTT	CASMRGVWEKLFF
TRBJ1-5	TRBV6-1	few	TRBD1	TGTGCCAGCAGGCCGGACAGGGGAGCCGATCAGCCCCAGCATTTT	CASRPDRGADQPQHF
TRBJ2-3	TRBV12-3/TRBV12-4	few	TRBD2	TGTGCCAGCAGCTTCCTCTTACTAGCGGGAGTGGCAGATACGCAGTATTTT	CASSFLLLAGVADTQYF
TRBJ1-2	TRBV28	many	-	TGTGCCAGCAGTTCATGGGACTATGGCTACACCTTC	CASSSWDYGYTF
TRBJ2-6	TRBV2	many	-	TGTGCCAGCAGTGAAGCGGGCGGCACTGGGGCCAACGTCCTGACTTTC	CASSEAGGTGANVLTF
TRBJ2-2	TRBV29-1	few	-	TGCAGCGGGCGGGGGAACACCGGGGAGCTGTTTTTT	CSGRGNTGELFF
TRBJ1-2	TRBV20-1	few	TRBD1	TGCAGTGCTAGTCCCGGACAGGCCTACTATGGCTACACCTTC	CSASPGQAYYGYTF
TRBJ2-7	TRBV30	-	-	TGTGCCTGGACCACCCAGGGGGAGGCCTACGAGCAGTACTTC	CAWTTQGEAYEQYF
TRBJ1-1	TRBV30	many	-	TGTGCCTGGAGTGTAGCGCCCGTAGCTTTCTTT	CAWSVAPVAFF
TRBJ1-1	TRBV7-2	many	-	TGTGCCAGCAGTCCGGACAGATCCGGTGAAGCTTTCTTT	CASSPDRSGEAFF
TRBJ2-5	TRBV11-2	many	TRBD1	TGTGCCAGCAGCTTACAGCAATACGGACAGGGACAAGAGACCCAGTACTTC	CASSLQQYGQGQETQYF
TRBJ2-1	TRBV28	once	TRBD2	TGTGCCAGCAGTTTGACTAGCGGGAGGGACAATGAGCAGTTCTTC	CASSLTSGRDNEQFF
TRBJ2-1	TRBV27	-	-	TGTGCCAGCAGTTATCGACTAGAGTATGAGCAGTTCTTC	CASSYRLEYEQFF
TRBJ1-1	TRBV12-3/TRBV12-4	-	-	TGTGCCAGCACCGTGACAGCAAACACTGAAGCTTTCTTT	CASTVTANTEAFF
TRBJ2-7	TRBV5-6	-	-	TGTGCCAGCAGCTCCTTAAGGGCCGAGCAGTACTTC	CASSSLRAEQYF